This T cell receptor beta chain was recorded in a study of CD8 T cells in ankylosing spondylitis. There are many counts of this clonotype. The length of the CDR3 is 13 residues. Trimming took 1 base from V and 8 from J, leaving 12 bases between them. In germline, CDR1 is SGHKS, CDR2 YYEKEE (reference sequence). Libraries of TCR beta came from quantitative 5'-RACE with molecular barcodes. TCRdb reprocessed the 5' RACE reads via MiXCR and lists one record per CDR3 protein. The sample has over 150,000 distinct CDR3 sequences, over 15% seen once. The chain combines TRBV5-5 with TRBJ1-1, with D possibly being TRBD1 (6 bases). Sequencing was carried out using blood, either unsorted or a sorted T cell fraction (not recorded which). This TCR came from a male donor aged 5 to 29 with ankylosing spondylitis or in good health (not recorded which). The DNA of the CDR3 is TGTGCCAGCAGCTTGAGGCAGGGGACGGAAGCTTTCTTT. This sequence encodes CASSLRQGTEAFF.